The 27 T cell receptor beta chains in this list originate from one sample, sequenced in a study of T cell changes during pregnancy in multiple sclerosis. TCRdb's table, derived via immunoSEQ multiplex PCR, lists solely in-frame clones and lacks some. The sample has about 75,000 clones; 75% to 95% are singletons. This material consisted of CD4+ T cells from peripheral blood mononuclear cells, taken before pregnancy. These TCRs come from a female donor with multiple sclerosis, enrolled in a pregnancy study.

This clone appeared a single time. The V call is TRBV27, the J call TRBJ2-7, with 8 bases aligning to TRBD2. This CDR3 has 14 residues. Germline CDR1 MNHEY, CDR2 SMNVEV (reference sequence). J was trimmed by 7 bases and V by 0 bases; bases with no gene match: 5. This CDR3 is CASSLSAGVFEQYF. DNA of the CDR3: TGTGCCAGCAGTTTATCAGCGGGGGTCTTTGAGCAGTACTTC.

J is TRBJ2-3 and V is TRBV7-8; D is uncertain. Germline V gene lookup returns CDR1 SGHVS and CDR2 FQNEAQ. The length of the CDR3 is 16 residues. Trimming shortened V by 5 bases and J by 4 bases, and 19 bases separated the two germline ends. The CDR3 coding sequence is TGTGCCAGCAGCCCACCCTTGCGTATGGGCGCAGATACGCAGTATTTT. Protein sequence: CASSPPLRMGADTQYF.

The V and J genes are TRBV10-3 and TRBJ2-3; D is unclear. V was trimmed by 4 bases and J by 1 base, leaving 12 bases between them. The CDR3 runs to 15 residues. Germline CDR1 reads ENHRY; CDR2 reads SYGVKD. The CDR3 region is CAISVSVFRTDTQYF. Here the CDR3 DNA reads TGTGCCATCAGTGTATCGGTTTTCCGCACAGATACGCAGTATTTT.

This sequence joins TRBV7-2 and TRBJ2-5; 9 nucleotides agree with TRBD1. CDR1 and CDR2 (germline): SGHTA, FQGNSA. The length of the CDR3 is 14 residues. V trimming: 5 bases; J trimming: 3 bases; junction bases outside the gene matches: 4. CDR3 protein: CASSLWTGEETQYF. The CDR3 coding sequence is TGTGCCAGCAGCCTATGGACAGGGGAAGAGACCCAGTACTTC.

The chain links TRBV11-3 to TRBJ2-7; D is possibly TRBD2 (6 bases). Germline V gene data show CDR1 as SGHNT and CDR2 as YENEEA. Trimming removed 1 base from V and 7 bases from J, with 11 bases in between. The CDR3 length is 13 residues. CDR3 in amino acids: CASSLAGSDEQYF. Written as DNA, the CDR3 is TGTGCCAGCAGCTTAGCCGGGAGTGATGAGCAGTACTTC. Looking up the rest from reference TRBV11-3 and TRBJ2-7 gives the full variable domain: EAGVVQSPRYKIIEKKQPVAFWCNPISGHNTLYWYLQNLGQGPELLIRYENEEAVDDSQLPKDRFSAERLKGVDSTLKIQPAELGDSAVYLCASSLAGSDEQYFGPGTRLTVT.

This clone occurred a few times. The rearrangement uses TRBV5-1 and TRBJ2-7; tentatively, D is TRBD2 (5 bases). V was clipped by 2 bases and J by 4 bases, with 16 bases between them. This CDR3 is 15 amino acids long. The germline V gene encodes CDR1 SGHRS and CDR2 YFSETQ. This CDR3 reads CASSFAAGSGYEQYF. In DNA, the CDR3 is TGCGCCAGCAGCTTTGCGGCGGGCTCAGGTTACGAGCAGTACTTC.

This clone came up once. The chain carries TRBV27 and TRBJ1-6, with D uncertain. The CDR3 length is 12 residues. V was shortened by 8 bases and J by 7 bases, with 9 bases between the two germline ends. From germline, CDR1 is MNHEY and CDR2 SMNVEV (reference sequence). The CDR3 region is CASGYRNSPLHF. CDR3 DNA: TGTGCCAGCGGTTACAGAAATTCACCCCTCCACTTT.

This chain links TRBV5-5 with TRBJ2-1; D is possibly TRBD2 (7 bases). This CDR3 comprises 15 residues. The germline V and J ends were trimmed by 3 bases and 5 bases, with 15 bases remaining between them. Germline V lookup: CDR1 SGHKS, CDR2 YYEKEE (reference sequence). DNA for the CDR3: TGTGCCAGCAGCTGGCTGGGGGGGCAAAACAATGAGCAGTTCTTC. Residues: CASSWLGGQNNEQFF.

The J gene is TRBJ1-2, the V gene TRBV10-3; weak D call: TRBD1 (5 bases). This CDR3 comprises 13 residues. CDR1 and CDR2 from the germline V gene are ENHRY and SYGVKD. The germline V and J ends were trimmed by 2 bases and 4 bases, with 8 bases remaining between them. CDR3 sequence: CAISEGTSYGYTF. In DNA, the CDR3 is TGTGCCATCAGTGAGGGGACTTCCTATGGCTACACCTTC.

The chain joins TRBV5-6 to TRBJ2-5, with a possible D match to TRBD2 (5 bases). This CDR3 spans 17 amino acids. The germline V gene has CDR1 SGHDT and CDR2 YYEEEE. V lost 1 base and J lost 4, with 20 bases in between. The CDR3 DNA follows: TGTGCCAGCAGCTTGACCCATACCGGACTCCCTAGAGAGACCCAGTACTTC. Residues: CASSLTHTGLPRETQYF.

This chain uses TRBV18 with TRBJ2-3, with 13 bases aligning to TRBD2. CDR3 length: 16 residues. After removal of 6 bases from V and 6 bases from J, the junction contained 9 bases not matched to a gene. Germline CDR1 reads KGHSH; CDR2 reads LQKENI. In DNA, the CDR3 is TGTGCCAGCTCTCGGCTACTAGCGGGAGGGGCGGATACGCAGTATTTT. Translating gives CASSRLLAGGADTQYF.

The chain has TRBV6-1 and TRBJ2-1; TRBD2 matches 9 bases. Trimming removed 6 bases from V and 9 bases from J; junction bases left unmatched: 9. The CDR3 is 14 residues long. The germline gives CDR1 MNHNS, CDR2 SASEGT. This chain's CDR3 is CASRAGGSRGEQFF. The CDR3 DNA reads TGTGCCAGCAGAGCGGGGGGCTCGCGGGGTGAGCAGTTCTTC.

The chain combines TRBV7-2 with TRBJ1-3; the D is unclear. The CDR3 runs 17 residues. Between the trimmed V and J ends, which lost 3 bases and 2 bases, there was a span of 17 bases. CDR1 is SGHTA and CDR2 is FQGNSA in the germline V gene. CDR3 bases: TGTGCCAGCAGCTTCCGCACTGTGGGCGCAGCTGGAAACACCATATATTTT. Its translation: CASSFRTVGAAGNTIYF.

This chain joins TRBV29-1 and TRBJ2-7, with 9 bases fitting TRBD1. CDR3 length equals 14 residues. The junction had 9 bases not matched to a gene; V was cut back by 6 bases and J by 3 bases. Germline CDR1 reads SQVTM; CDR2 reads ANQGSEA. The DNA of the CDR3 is TGCAGCGTAACCGAGGACAGGGGACTCTACGAGCAGTACTTC. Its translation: CSVTEDRGLYEQYF.

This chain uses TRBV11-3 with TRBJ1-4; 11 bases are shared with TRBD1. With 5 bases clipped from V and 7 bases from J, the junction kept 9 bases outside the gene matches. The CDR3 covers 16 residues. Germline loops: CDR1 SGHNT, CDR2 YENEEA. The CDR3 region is CASSPRDRGKIEKLFF. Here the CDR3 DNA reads TGTGCCAGCAGCCCTAGGGACAGGGGGAAGATTGAAAAACTGTTTTTT.

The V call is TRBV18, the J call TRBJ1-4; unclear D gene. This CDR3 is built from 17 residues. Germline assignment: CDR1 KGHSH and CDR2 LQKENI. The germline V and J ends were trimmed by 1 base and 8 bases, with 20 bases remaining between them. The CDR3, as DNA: TGTGCCAGCTCACCACTTATTGGGGAGACCCGGCGGGAAAAACTGTTTTTT. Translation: CASSPLIGETRREKLFF.

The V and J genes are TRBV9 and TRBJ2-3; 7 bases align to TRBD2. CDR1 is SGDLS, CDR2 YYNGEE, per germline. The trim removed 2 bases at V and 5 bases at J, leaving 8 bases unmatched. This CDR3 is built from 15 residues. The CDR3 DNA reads TGTGCCAGCAGCGTTGCGGGAGCTAGGGGAGATACGCAGTATTTT. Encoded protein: CASSVAGARGDTQYF.

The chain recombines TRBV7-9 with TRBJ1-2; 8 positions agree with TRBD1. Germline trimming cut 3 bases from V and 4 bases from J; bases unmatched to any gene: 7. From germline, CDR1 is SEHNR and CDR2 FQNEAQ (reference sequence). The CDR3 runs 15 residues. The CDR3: CASSFRGQASYGYTF. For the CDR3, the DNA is TGTGCCAGCAGCTTCCGGGGACAGGCTAGCTATGGCTACACCTTC.

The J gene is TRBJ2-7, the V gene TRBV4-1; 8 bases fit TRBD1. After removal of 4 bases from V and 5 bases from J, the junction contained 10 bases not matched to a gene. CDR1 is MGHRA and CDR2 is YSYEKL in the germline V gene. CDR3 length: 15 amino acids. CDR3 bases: TGCGCCAGCAGCCCCTGGACAGGGAAGGAGAACGAGCAGTACTTC. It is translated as CASSPWTGKENEQYF.

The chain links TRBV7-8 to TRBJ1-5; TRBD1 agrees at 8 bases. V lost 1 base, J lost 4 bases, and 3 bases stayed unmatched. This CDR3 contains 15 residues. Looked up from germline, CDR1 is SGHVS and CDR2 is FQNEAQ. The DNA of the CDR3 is TGTGCCAGCAGCTTAGTGACAGGGGCTAATCAGCCCCAGCATTTT. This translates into CASSLVTGANQPQHF. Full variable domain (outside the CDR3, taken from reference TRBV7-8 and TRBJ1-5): GAGVSQSPRYKVAKRGQDVALRCDPISGHVSLFWYQQALGQGPEFLTYFQNEAQLDKSGLPSDRFFAERPEGSVSTLKIQRTQQEDSAVYLCASSLVTGANQPQHFGDGTRLSIL.

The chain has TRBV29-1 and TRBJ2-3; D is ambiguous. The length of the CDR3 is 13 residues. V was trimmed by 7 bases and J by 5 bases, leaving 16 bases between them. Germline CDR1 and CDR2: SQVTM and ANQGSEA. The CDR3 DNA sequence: TGCAGCGCCGAGATGGTCCTGTTAGATACGCAGTATTTT. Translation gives CSAEMVLLDTQYF.

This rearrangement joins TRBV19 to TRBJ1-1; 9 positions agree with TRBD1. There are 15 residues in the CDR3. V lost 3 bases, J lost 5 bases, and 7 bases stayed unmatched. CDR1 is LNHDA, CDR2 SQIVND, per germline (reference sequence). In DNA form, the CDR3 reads TGTGCCAGTAGTATTTTTGGACAGGGGAGTACTGAAGCTTTCTTT. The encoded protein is CASSIFGQGSTEAFF.

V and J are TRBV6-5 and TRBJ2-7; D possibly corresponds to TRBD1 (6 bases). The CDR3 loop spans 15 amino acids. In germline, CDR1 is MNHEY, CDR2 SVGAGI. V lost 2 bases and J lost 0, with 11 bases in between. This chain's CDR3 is CASSYVQGISYEQYF. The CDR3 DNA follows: TGTGCCAGCAGTTACGTTCAGGGGATCTCCTACGAGCAGTACTTC.

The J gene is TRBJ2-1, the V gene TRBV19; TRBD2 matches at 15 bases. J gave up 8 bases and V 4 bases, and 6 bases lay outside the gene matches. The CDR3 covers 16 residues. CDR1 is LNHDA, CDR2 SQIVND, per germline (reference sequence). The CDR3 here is CASSNSRTSGRDEQFF. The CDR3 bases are TGTGCCAGTAGTAATTCGAGGACTAGCGGGAGGGATGAGCAGTTCTTC. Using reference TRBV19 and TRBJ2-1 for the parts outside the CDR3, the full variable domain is DGGITQSPKYLFRKEGQNVTLSCEQNLNHDAMYWYRQDPGQGLRLIYYSQIVNDFQKGDIAEGYSVSREKKESFPLTVTSAQKNPTAFYLCASSNSRTSGRDEQFFGPGTRLTVL.

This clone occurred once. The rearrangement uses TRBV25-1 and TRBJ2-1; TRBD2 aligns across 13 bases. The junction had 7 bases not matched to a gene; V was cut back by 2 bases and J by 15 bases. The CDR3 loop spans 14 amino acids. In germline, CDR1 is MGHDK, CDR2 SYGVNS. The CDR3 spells CASSEHRTSGSLFF. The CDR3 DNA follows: TGTGCCAGCAGTGAACACCGGACTAGCGGGAGTCTGTTCTTC.

This CDR3 is CASSLGASGLNTGELFF. CDR3 bases: TGCGCCAGCAGCTTGGGGGCTAGCGGCCTAAACACCGGGGAGCTGTTTTTT. The genes are TRBV5-1 and TRBJ2-2, with 7 bases matching TRBD2. J was trimmed by 2 bases and V by 0 bases; bases with no gene match: 7. Germline CDR1 is SGHRS and CDR2 is YFSETQ. The CDR3 loop spans 17 amino acids.

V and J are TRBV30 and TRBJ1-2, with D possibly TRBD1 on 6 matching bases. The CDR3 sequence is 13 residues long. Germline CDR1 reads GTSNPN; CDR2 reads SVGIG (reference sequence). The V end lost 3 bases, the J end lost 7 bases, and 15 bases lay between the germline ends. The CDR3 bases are TGTGCCTGGAGCCCAACAGGGCTTCGTGGCTACACCTTC. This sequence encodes CAWSPTGLRGYTF.